The 10 T cell receptor beta chains presented below share a single source sample, sequenced in a study of T cell repertoires in cytomegalovirus infection. MiXCR was run by TCRdb on the reads, yielding one entry per CDR3 protein. The sample yields fewer than 350,000 distinct CDR3 sequences, roughly 17% seen once. Sequenced sample: PBMCs. The receptors come from a human donor in good health (CMV status not recorded). Some clones in this sample may be carry-over from other donors' samples.

The rearrangement links TRBV19 to TRBJ2-1; a weak D match, TRBD1 (5 bases). Germline CDR1 is LNHDA and CDR2 is SQIVND (reference sequence). Trimming took off 6 bases at V and 3 bases at J, with 12 bases between the two ends. This CDR3 comprises 14 residues. The CDR3 region has the DNA TGTGCCAGTAGATGGGGCAGTGGCTACAATGAGCAGTTCTTC. Its protein is CASRWGSGYNEQFF.

This clonotype was found a few times. The chain is built from TRBV5-4 and TRBJ2-7; 9 bases agree with TRBD2. The CDR3 has 14 residues. V shed 3 bases, J shed 6 bases, and the junction held 7 bases outside the gene matches. Looked up from germline, CDR1 is SGHNT and CDR2 is YYREEE (reference sequence). The CDR3 nucleotides are TGTGCCAGCAGCTCAGCGGGGGGTCTCACCGAGCAGTACTTC. It is translated as CASSSAGGLTEQYF.

V usage is TRBV7-9 and J usage is TRBJ1-1; no clear D gene. CDR1 and CDR2 from the germline V gene are SEHNR and FQNEAQ (reference sequence). The CDR3 is 14 amino acids. Deletions cut 5 bases from V and 2 bases from J, with 12 bases between. CDR3 nucleotide sequence: TGTGCCAGCAGCCCGGGCCTAGGAAACACTGAAGCTTTCTTT. As protein: CASSPGLGNTEAFF.

This clonotype was recorded many times. The V and J genes are TRBV7-2 and TRBJ2-1; D call uncertain. The CDR3 is made up of 11 amino acids. V lost 6 bases and J lost 7, with 7 bases in between. The germline CDR1 and CDR2 sequences are SGHTA and FQGNSA. CDR3 nucleotides: TGTGCCAGCAGGGTGGGGAATGAGCAGTTCTTC. Translation: CASRVGNEQFF.

V is TRBV11-2 and J is TRBJ2-7; TRBD2 agrees at 7 bases. Looked up from germline, CDR1 is SGHAT and CDR2 is FQNNGV. There are 14 residues in the CDR3. V trimming: 5 bases; J trimming: 3 bases; junction bases outside the gene matches: 7. The CDR3 DNA reads TGTGCCAGCAGCCCCTGGGGGGGGTACTACGAGCAGTACTTC. Translation gives CASSPWGGYYEQYF.

This clonotype has a handful of counts. In DNA, the CDR3 is TGTGCCAGCAGCTTAGGTGACAGGCCCTGGACTGAAGCTTTCTTT. Translated, it gives CASSLGDRPWTEAFF. V and J are TRBV7-9 and TRBJ1-1; D might be TRBD1 (6 bases). The CDR3 is 15 residues long. Deletions cut 1 base from V and 5 bases from J, with 14 bases between. Germline V gene data show CDR1 as SEHNR and CDR2 as FQNEAQ (reference sequence).

Notes on this clonotype: One end of the junction is discordant with germline, which a read error may explain. V gene TRBV28 combines with J gene TRBJ2-3; D uncertain. Germline V gene data show CDR1 as MDHEN and CDR2 as SYDVKM. The CDR3 runs to 13 residues. The CDR3 sequence is CASSFGPDNTYRF. The CDR3 DNA is TGTGCCAGCAGTTTTGGCCCGGATAATACGTACCGTTTT.

V is TRBV4-1 and J is TRBJ2-6; the D gene could be TRBD1 or TRBD2 (5 bases each). CDR1 and CDR2 (germline): MGHRA, YSYEKL. V shed 0 bases and J shed 0 bases, with 21 bases lying between them. CDR3 length: 21 residues. CDR3 sequence: CASSQESVVGTEISGANVLTF. Here the CDR3 DNA reads TGCGCCAGCAGCCAAGAATCGGTCGTCGGGACGGAAATCTCTGGGGCCAACGTCCTGACTTTC.

This clonotype has just one count. The chain uses TRBV4-1 and TRBJ2-7, with D perhaps matching TRBD1 or TRBD2 (5 bases each). This CDR3 spans 13 amino acids. Trimming cost V 2 bases and J 2 bases, with 7 bases left between them. Germline CDR1 is MGHRA and CDR2 is YSYEKL. The CDR3 region is CASSQSGPYEQYF. The DNA for the CDR3 is TGCGCCAGCAGCCAATCGGGACCCTACGAGCAGTACTTC.

The CDR3 region has the DNA TGTGCCAGCACCAGAGACAGGGGCGCTGAGCCCCAGCATTTT. Residues: CASTRDRGAEPQHF. V and J are TRBV6-1 and TRBJ1-5; 8 bases match TRBD1. Germline CDR1 MNHNS, CDR2 SASEGT. The CDR3 is made up of 14 amino acids. Trimming at V came to 7 bases and at J to 8 bases, leaving 10 bases not matched to a gene.